This T cell receptor (beta chain) was identified in a study of metastatic and nonmetastatic thyroid tumors. About the research overall: It was across blood and tumor or nodule tissue from malignant and benign thyroid patients that repertoires were compared.

Patients underwent thyroid surgery, and none had received any treatment before it. Study-level points and caveats: Malignant tumors reportedly showed significantly higher TCR beta diversity than benign nodules in both blood and tumor.

How the authors handled the data: Between-group CDR3 differences, defined by clinicopathological status, yielded a distant-metastasis classifier for papillary thyroid cancer. TCRdb reanalyzed the PCR reads with MiXCR. These V and J calls rely on TCRdb rather than the paper's analysis. The repertoire holds more than 8,000 clones, over 20% seen once, with less than 20% in the top ten. By share of the sample, this clone is medium-sized. Antigen specificity is unknown. The CDR3 contains 14 residues. CDR1 LNHDA and CDR2 SQIVND come from the germline V gene (reference sequence). Unmatched junction bases numbered 8, after V lost 5 bases and J lost 11 bases.

The receptor comes from a female donor with papillary thyroid cancer or a benign thyroid nodule (not recorded which). Some clones in this sample may be carry-over from other donors' samples. The chain is built from TRBV19 and TRBJ1-5; 11 bases fit TRBD1. The sequenced sample was tumor tissue. Written as DNA, the CDR3 is TGTGCCAGTAGTCTGGGACAGGGGGTAGGGTCCCAGCATTTT. Amino acids: CASSLGQGVGSQHF.